This is a list of T cell receptor beta chains from one sample in a study of cytomegalovirus exposure and HLA in healthy donors. Some clones are missing from TCRdb's copy, which holds only in-frame ones; the method was immunoSEQ multiplex PCR. The data show fewer than 250,000 clones, around 85% seen once. The sequenced sample was PBMCs. The receptors come from a girl aged 2 to 10 in good health and CMV-seronegative. Each CDR3 is given with its conserved first and last residue. The D gene is left open where the match is weak. Some rows have no size entry. The others give once, few or many, or a class for an expanded clone.

V gene: TRBV6-1; D gene: TRBD2; clone size: -; J gene: TRBJ2-3; CDR3 protein: CAVQLAGTDTQYF; CDR3 DNA: TGTGCCGTACAACTAGCGGGTACAGATACGCAGTATTTT
V gene: TRBV5-1; D gene: -; clone size: few; J gene: TRBJ2-7; CDR3 protein: CASSVNRDHEQYF; CDR3 DNA: TGCGCCAGCAGCGTAAACAGGGATCACGAGCAGTACTTC
V gene: TRBV2; D gene: TRBD2; clone size: -; J gene: TRBJ2-3; CDR3 protein: CASSDSGRGSTDTQYF; CDR3 DNA: TGTGCCAGCAGTGACAGCGGGAGGGGGAGCACAGATACGCAGTATTTT
V gene: TRBV29-1; D gene: -; clone size: -; J gene: TRBJ2-7; CDR3 protein: CSVSSGSYEQYF; CDR3 DNA: TGCAGCGTTTCCTCGGGCTCCTACGAGCAGTACTTC
V gene: TRBV11-2; D gene: TRBD1; clone size: -; J gene: TRBJ1-2; CDR3 protein: CASSLSWDRGDYGYTF; CDR3 DNA: TGTGCCAGCAGCTTATCGTGGGACAGGGGTGACTATGGCTACACCTTC
V gene: TRBV6-1; D gene: TRBD1; clone size: -; J gene: TRBJ1-1; CDR3 protein: CASRADRGGTEAFF; CDR3 DNA: TGTGCCAGCAGGGCAGACAGGGGGGGCACTGAAGCTTTCTTT
V gene: TRBV7-6; D gene: -; clone size: once; J gene: TRBJ2-7; CDR3 protein: CASSHTVSYEQYF; CDR3 DNA: TGTGCCAGCAGCCATACGGTCTCCTACGAGCAGTACTTC
V gene: TRBV5-1; D gene: -; clone size: -; J gene: TRBJ2-2; CDR3 protein: CASSLWGDTGELFF; CDR3 DNA: TGCGCCAGCAGCTTGTGGGGGGACACCGGGGAGCTGTTTTTT
V gene: TRBV27; D gene: -; clone size: -; J gene: TRBJ1-2; CDR3 protein: CASSGGNGYTF; CDR3 DNA: TGTGCCAGCAGTGGCGGCAACGGCTACACCTTC
V gene: TRBV7-9; D gene: -; clone size: once; J gene: TRBJ1-1; CDR3 protein: CASSPRTVNTEAFF; CDR3 DNA: TGTGCCAGCAGCCCGCGGACAGTCAACACTGAAGCTTTCTTT
V gene: TRBV5-6; D gene: -; clone size: -; J gene: TRBJ1-3; CDR3 protein: CASSTGRGNTIYF; CDR3 DNA: TGTGCCAGCAGCACCGGTCGGGGAAACACCATATATTTT
V gene: TRBV9; D gene: TRBD1; clone size: -; J gene: TRBJ1-2; CDR3 protein: CASRGQGVRGYTF; CDR3 DNA: TGTGCCAGCAGGGGACAGGGGGTTCGGGGCTACACCTTC
V gene: TRBV6-1; D gene: TRBD1; clone size: once; J gene: TRBJ2-2; CDR3 protein: CASSGRDRTTNTGELFF; CDR3 DNA: TGTGCCAGCAGTGGACGGGACAGGACTACGAACACCGGGGAGCTGTTTTTT
V gene: TRBV9; D gene: -; clone size: -; J gene: TRBJ1-4; CDR3 protein: CASSGDGSNEKLFF; CDR3 DNA: TGTGCCAGCTCAGGGGACGGATCTAATGAAAAACTGTTTTTT
V gene: TRBV27; D gene: TRBD2; clone size: -; J gene: TRBJ2-1; CDR3 protein: CASSFWRAGVYNEQFF; CDR3 DNA: TGTGCCAGCAGTTTTTGGCGAGCGGGAGTCTACAATGAGCAGTTCTTC
V gene: TRBV16; D gene: TRBD1; clone size: -; J gene: TRBJ1-2; CDR3 protein: CASSQRPTGTNGYTF; CDR3 DNA: TGTGCCAGCAGCCAAAGACCGACAGGGACGAATGGCTACACCTTC
V gene: TRBV5-1; D gene: -; clone size: -; J gene: TRBJ2-3; CDR3 protein: CASSGGEIDTQYF; CDR3 DNA: TGCGCCAGCAGCGGCGGGGAAATAGATACGCAGTATTTT
V gene: TRBV9; D gene: -; clone size: -; J gene: TRBJ1-1; CDR3 protein: CASSPPGNTEAFF; CDR3 DNA: TGTGCCAGCAGCCCTCCGGGTAACACTGAAGCTTTCTTT
V gene: TRBV7-2; D gene: -; clone size: once; J gene: TRBJ2-2; CDR3 protein: CASRPYINTGELFF; CDR3 DNA: TGTGCCAGCAGACCCTATATTAACACCGGGGAGCTGTTTTTT
V gene: TRBV4-1; D gene: -; clone size: -; J gene: TRBJ1-4; CDR3 protein: CASSQLDSPANEKLFF; CDR3 DNA: TGCGCCAGCAGCCAATTAGACAGTCCCGCTAATGAAAAACTGTTTTTT
V gene: TRBV9; D gene: TRBD1; clone size: once; J gene: TRBJ2-7; CDR3 protein: CASSPTGSVYEQYF; CDR3 DNA: TGTGCCAGCAGCCCGACAGGGAGCGTGTACGAGCAGTACTTC
V gene: TRBV27; D gene: TRBD1; clone size: -; J gene: TRBJ1-1; CDR3 protein: CASSFRTGINTEAFF; CDR3 DNA: TGTGCCAGCAGTTTTAGGACAGGGATTAACACTGAAGCTTTCTTT
V gene: TRBV7-9; D gene: -; clone size: -; J gene: TRBJ2-1; CDR3 protein: CASSVQALSHNEQFF; CDR3 DNA: TGTGCCAGCAGTGTACAGGCCCTGTCCCACAATGAGCAGTTCTTC